The present entry profiles one T cell receptor (beta chain) with its context. Its antigen is still unknown. With 60 Vbeta and 13 Jbeta primers, the PCR was carried out. TCRdb's copy holds only in-frame clones and misses some; the assay was immunoSEQ multiplex PCR. Among approximately 100,000 clones listed, approximately 70% were seen once. These data come from a study of cytomegalovirus exposure and HLA in healthy donors. These donors counted as nominally healthy when sampled, but unrecorded immune exposures were likely. CDR1 and CDR2 (germline): SGHTS, YDEGEE. CDR3 length: 17 residues. V was clipped by 1 base and J by 3 bases; unmatched bases: 12. Overall study findings and caveats: Excluded: some indistinguishable V segments such as TRBV6-2 and TRBV6-3. The later analysis indicated that the majority of CMV-associated TCR beta chains appeared HLA-restricted.

The J gene is TRBJ2-5, the V gene TRBV5-8; 7 nucleotides line up with TRBD1. The receptor comes from a woman between 50 and 59 years old in good health and CMV-seronegative. Sequenced material: PBMCs. The CDR3 loop is CASSLRFFRQGKETQYF. CDR3 nucleotide sequence: TGTGCCAGCAGCTTGAGATTTTTTCGACAGGGAAAAGAGACCCAGTACTTC.